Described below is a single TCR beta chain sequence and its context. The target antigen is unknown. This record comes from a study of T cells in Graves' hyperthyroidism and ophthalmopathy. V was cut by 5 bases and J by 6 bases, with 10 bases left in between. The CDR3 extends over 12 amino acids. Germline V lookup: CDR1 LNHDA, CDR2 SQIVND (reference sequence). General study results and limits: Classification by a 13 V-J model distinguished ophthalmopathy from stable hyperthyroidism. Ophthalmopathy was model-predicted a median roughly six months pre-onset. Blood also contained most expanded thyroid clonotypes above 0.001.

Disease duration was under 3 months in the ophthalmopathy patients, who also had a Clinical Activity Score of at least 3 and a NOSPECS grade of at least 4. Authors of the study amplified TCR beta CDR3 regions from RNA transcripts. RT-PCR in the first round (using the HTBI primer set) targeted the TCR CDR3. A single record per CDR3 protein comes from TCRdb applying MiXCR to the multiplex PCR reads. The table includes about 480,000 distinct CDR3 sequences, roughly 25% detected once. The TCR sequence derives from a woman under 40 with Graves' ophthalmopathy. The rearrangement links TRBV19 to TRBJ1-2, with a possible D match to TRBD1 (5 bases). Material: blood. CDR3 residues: CASSLSQDGYTF. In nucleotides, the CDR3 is TGTGCCAGTAGTCTATCACAGGATGGCTACACCTTC.